The next 15 T cell receptor beta chains were all read from a single sample in a study of control samples from healthy donors and cancer patients. Assay used: immunoSEQ multiplex PCR; TCRdb lists only in-frame clones, some missing. This sample has about 58,000 clones, with approximately 87% found just once. Material for sequencing was PBMCs. The source is a woman aged 60-70 years with lung cancer.

The chain uses TRBV6-6 and TRBJ1-5; 7 bases are a match to TRBD1. CDR3 length: 16 residues. V lost 6 bases and J lost 0; bases outside the gene matches: 8. From germline, CDR1 is MNHNY and CDR2 SVGAGI (reference sequence). In DNA, the CDR3 is TGTGCCAGCAGCCTACACCAGGGGGATAGCAATCAGCCCCAGCATTTT. Its translation is CASSLHQGDSNQPQHF.

The J gene is TRBJ2-6, the V gene TRBV4-1; D is ambiguous. V lost 1 base and J 3 bases, leaving 10 bases between the germline ends. Germline CDR1 and CDR2: MGHRA and YSYEKL. The CDR3 loop spans 16 amino acids. CDR3 sequence: CASSQGFYYGANVLTF. CDR3 bases: TGCGCCAGCAGCCAAGGCTTCTACTATGGGGCCAACGTCCTGACTTTC.

The V call is TRBV7-2, the J call TRBJ2-3; TRBD1 might be the D (6 bases). Trimming removed 1 base from V and 0 bases from J, with 11 bases in between. The V gene's germline CDR1 is SGHTA and CDR2 FQGNSA. This CDR3 is built from 16 residues. This chain's CDR3 is CASSLGSGASTDTQYF. CDR3 sequence (DNA): TGTGCCAGCAGCTTAGGATCAGGGGCGAGCACAGATACGCAGTATTTT.

The chain links TRBV11-2 to TRBJ2-7; D is unclear. Germline V gene sequence: CDR1 SGHAT, CDR2 FQNNGV. V lost 8 bases to trimming and J lost 0 bases, with 8 bases between them. The CDR3 consists of 12 residues. CDR3 in amino acids: CASRFSSYEQYF. In nucleotides, the CDR3 is TGTGCCAGCCGTTTCAGCTCCTACGAGCAGTACTTC.

This clone was detected only once. The J gene is TRBJ1-6, the V gene TRBV27; 7 bases are shared with TRBD1. V lost 6 bases and J lost 9; bases outside the gene matches: 8. The CDR3 sequence is 14 residues long. Germline-derived CDR1 and CDR2 are MNHEY and SMNVEV (reference sequence). In DNA, the CDR3 is TGTGCCAGCAGGGCCCTTACAGGGGTTTCACCCCTCCACTTT. Its protein is CASRALTGVSPLHF.

The chain recombines TRBV3-1 (or the pseudogene TRBV3-2) with TRBJ2-7, with 7 bases identical to TRBD2. V lost 0 bases, J lost 0 bases, and 5 bases stayed unmatched. The CDR3 has 16 amino acids. The germline CDR1 and CDR2 sequences are LGHDT and YNNKEL (reference sequence). CDR3 protein: CASSQDLRGISYEQYF. CDR3 nucleotides: TGTGCCAGCAGCCAAGATTTGCGGGGGATCTCCTACGAGCAGTACTTC.

The chain employs TRBV7-9 and TRBJ1-1; the D is unclear. The length of the CDR3 is 14 residues. V was pared by 1 base and J by 0 bases, with 6 bases between. The germline CDR1 and CDR2 sequences are SEHNR and FQNEAQ (reference sequence). CDR3 in amino acids: CASSLGTVNTEAFF. For the CDR3, the DNA is TGTGCCAGCAGCTTAGGGACGGTGAACACTGAAGCTTTCTTT.

The chain is built from TRBV10-2 and TRBJ1-2; 8 nucleotides line up with TRBD1. CDR1 and CDR2 (germline): WSHSY, SAAADI. With V trimmed by 2 bases and J by 7 bases, 6 bases remained unmatched. The CDR3 spans 14 residues. DNA of the CDR3: TGCGCCAGCAGTGAGATCGACAGGGGTAGTGGCTACACCTTC. Translated: CASSEIDRGSGYTF.

The V call is TRBV3-1 (or the pseudogene TRBV3-2), the J call TRBJ1-4; possible D gene TRBD1, 5 bases. The CDR3 extends over 14 amino acids. Germline lookup yields CDR1 LGHDT and CDR2 YNNKEL (reference sequence). Trimming left V 2 bases short and J 8 bases short, with 12 bases between. CDR3: CASSQRGSGEKLFF. The CDR3 DNA is TGTGCCAGCAGCCAACGGGGGTCCGGGGAAAAACTGTTTTTT.

V gene TRBV7-9 combines with J gene TRBJ1-1; 8 nucleotides align to TRBD1. With 1 base clipped from V and 7 bases from J, the junction kept 2 bases outside the gene matches. The CDR3 has 13 amino acids. Germline V lookup: CDR1 SEHNR, CDR2 FQNEAQ (reference sequence). CDR3 coding DNA: TGTGCCAGCAGCTTAGGGACAGGGCGTGAAGCTTTCTTT. Translated: CASSLGTGREAFF. The entire variable domain, with the rest obtained from reference TRBV7-9 and TRBJ1-1, is as follows: DTGVSQNPRHKITKRGQNVTFRCDPISEHNRLYWYRQTLGQGPEFLTYFQNEAQLEKSRLLSDRFSAERPKGSFSTLEIQRTEQGDSAMYLCASSLGTGREAFFGQGTRLTVV.

The chain has TRBV10-3 and TRBJ1-1, with D hard to call. The germline CDR1 and CDR2 sequences are ENHRY and SYGVKD. Trimming took 0 bases from V and 1 from J, leaving 12 bases between them. The CDR3 runs 16 residues. The CDR3 sequence: CAISESSARRNTEAFF. DNA for the CDR3: TGTGCCATCAGTGAGTCGTCGGCCCGGCGGAACACTGAAGCTTTCTTT.

The chain uses TRBV11-1 and TRBJ1-1; D gene unclear. Deletions cut 4 bases from V and 5 bases from J, with 11 bases between. CDR1 is SGHAT and CDR2 is FQDESV in the germline V gene (reference sequence). There are 13 residues in the CDR3. The CDR3 loop is CASSSQAGTEAFF. The DNA of the CDR3 is TGTGCCAGCAGCTCCCAAGCGGGGACTGAAGCTTTCTTT.

This chain joins TRBV20-1 and TRBJ2-1, with D maybe TRBD2 (6 bases). V was cut by 3 bases and J by 4 bases, with 13 bases left in between. There are 14 residues in the CDR3. Per the germline V gene, CDR1 is DFQATT and CDR2 is SNEGSKA (reference sequence). CDR3 protein: CSASRTNRYNEQFF. CDR3 sequence (DNA): TGCAGTGCTAGTAGGACTAACCGTTACAATGAGCAGTTCTTC.

The chain is built from TRBV5-8 and TRBJ1-1; D ambiguous. The V end was cut by 0 bases, the J end by 4 bases, with 10 bases between. The length of the CDR3 is 14 residues. Germline CDR1 is SGHTS and CDR2 is YDEGEE. This CDR3 reads CASSLGRAGTEAFF. As DNA, the CDR3 is TGTGCCAGCAGCTTGGGGAGGGCAGGCACTGAAGCTTTCTTT. Looking up the rest from reference TRBV5-8 and TRBJ1-1 gives the full variable domain: EAGVTQSPTHLIKTRGQQATLRCSPISGHTSVYWYQQALGLGLQFLLWYDEGEERNRGNFPPRFSGRQFPNYSSELNVNALELEDSALYLCASSLGRAGTEAFFGQGTRLTVV.

The J gene is TRBJ1-2, the V gene TRBV27; D unclear. The CDR3 has 15 amino acids. With 5 bases removed from V and 8 bases from J, the gap between germline ends came to 21 bases. In germline, CDR1 is MNHEY, CDR2 SMNVEV (reference sequence). CDR3 residues: CASSRRRLTWGGYTF. DNA of the CDR3: TGTGCCAGCAGTCGCCGAAGGTTGACTTGGGGAGGCTACACCTTC.